Following are 3 T cell receptor beta chains from one sample sequenced in a study of shared clonotypes between healthy human individuals. Profiled with immunoSEQ multiplex PCR; TCRdb holds only in-frame clones, not every one. The table lists some 2.1 million clones, 95% of them singletons. Source material: naive CD4+ T cells sorted from blood. Subset defined: CD45RA+ positively selected. These receptors originate from a man aged 18 to 35 in good health.

The rearrangement links TRBV2 to TRBJ2-1, with TRBD1 as a possible D gene (6 bases). The CDR3 spans 15 residues. The V and J ends lost 7 bases and 0 bases respectively, with 13 bases between them. Germline CDR1 and CDR2: SNHLY and FYNNEI. The CDR3 sequence: CASNYRDTSYNEQFF. Here the CDR3 DNA reads TGTGCCAGCAACTACCGGGACACCTCCTACAATGAGCAGTTCTTC.

The J gene is TRBJ2-7, the V gene TRBV6-6, with 7 bases fitting TRBD1. The trim removed 6 bases at V and 2 bases at J, leaving 7 bases unmatched. The CDR3 runs to 14 residues. Germline V CDR1 and CDR2: MNHNY, SVGAGI (reference sequence). The CDR3 here is CASSRQGVPYEQYF. For the CDR3, the DNA is TGTGCCAGCAGCCGACAGGGAGTCCCCTACGAGCAGTACTTC.

The gene calls are TRBV5-5 and TRBJ2-2; D gene unclear. The CDR3 has 12 amino acids. The V and J ends lost 4 bases and 6 bases respectively, with 7 bases between them. CDR1 is SGHKS, CDR2 YYEKEE, per germline (reference sequence). The DNA for the CDR3 is TGTGCCAGCAGCCCGGGCCCCGGGGAGCTGTTTTTT. Amino acids: CASSPGPGELFF. Full variable domain (rest looked up from reference TRBV5-5 and TRBJ2-2): DAGVTQSPTHLIKTRGQQVTLRCSPISGHKSVSWYQQVLGQGPQFIFQYYEKEERGRGNFPDRFSARQFPNYSSELNVNALLLGDSALYLCASSPGPGELFFGEGSRLTVL.